What follows are 19 T cell receptor beta chains derived from one specimen sequenced in a study of tumor-infiltrating lymphocytes in localized non-small cell lung cancer. Only in-frame clones appear in the TCRdb table, and some are missing; sequencing was by immunoSEQ multiplex PCR. The sample lists around 13,000 clones; 70% to 75% were seen once. Sequenced material: uninvolved lung tissue not adjacent to the tumor. The origin of the receptors is a human donor with non-small cell lung cancer.

The chain combines TRBV30 with TRBJ2-1; 10 nucleotides align to TRBD2. Germline V gene data show CDR1 as GTSNPN and CDR2 as SVGIG (reference sequence). V was pared by 2 bases and J by 6 bases, with 7 bases of the junction left unmatched. CDR3 length: 15 residues. The CDR3 DNA reads as TGTGCCTGGAGTTATTTTGGACTAGCGGCCAATGAGCAGTTCTTC. As protein: CAWSYFGLAANEQFF.

CDR3 DNA: TGTGCCAGCCTCGGACTAGCGCACGGGGAGCTGTTTTTT. Translation: CASLGLAHGELFF. V is TRBV6-5 and J is TRBJ2-2; 9 positions match TRBD2. The CDR3 is 13 residues long. The trim removed 8 bases at V and 7 bases at J, leaving 5 bases unmatched. CDR1 is MNHEY, CDR2 SVGAGI, per germline.

The chain joins TRBV7-2 to TRBJ1-5; D not certain. The V end was cut by 5 bases, the J end by 3 bases, with 11 bases between. CDR1 SGHTA and CDR2 FQGNSA come from the germline V gene. The CDR3 length is 14 residues. The chain's CDR3 is CASSIRGDNQPQHF. CDR3 nucleotides: TGTGCCAGCAGCATCCGTGGGGACAATCAGCCCCAGCATTTT.

The gene calls are TRBV5-6 and TRBJ1-1, with no clear D. The CDR3 sequence is 17 residues long. Trimming removed 4 bases from V and 3 bases from J, with 22 bases in between. The germline V gene has CDR1 SGHDT and CDR2 YYEEEE. The CDR3 is CASSLGEIRRGDTEAFF. The CDR3 DNA reads TGTGCCAGCAGCCTCGGTGAAATTCGACGTGGGGACACTGAAGCTTTCTTT.

This chain links TRBV6-5 with TRBJ1-5; 8 bases agree with TRBD1. The J segment lost 7 bases and the V segment lost 5 bases, leaving 7 bases of the junction unmatched. Germline CDR1 MNHEY, CDR2 SVGAGI. CDR3 size: 14 residues. This CDR3 reads CASSRGQGSQPQHF. In nucleotides, the CDR3 is TGTGCCAGCAGTCGAGGACAGGGCAGCCAGCCCCAGCATTTT.

Only one count was recorded for this clone. In nucleotides, the CDR3 is TGTGCCAGCAGCCAAGATCAGGGGGGCGGGACGGGGGACTACGAGCAGTACTTC. Its protein product is CASSQDQGGGTGDYEQYF. The genes are TRBV4-2 and TRBJ2-7; D possibly corresponds to TRBD1 (7 bases). The CDR3 has 18 residues. Germline lookup yields CDR1 LGHNA and CDR2 YNFKEQ. With 0 bases removed from V and 3 bases from J, the gap between germline ends came to 21 bases.

This sequence joins TRBV11-3 and TRBJ2-1; 8 nucleotides align to TRBD2. V shed 5 bases, J shed 4 bases, and the junction held 7 bases outside the gene matches. The germline CDR1 and CDR2 sequences are SGHNT and YENEEA. This CDR3 is 15 amino acids long. The CDR3 region has the DNA TGTGCCAGCAGCCCAACGCGGGGGGTTTACAATGAGCAGTTCTTC. It codes for CASSPTRGVYNEQFF. The full variable domain, in which reference TRBV11-3 and TRBJ2-1 provide the parts outside the CDR3, is EAGVVQSPRYKIIEKKQPVAFWCNPISGHNTLYWYLQNLGQGPELLIRYENEEAVDDSQLPKDRFSAERLKGVDSTLKIQPAELGDSAVYLCASSPTRGVYNEQFFGPGTRLTVL.

The CDR3 nucleotides are TGTGCCAGCAGTGAAGCGCGAGGGAGTCAGCCCCAGCATTTT. Protein: CASSEARGSQPQHF. The chain combines TRBV6-1 with TRBJ1-5; D is unclear. CDR3 length: 14 amino acids. V gave up 0 bases and J gave up 6 bases, with 9 bases separating them. CDR1 is MNHNS, CDR2 SASEGT, per germline.

This chain connects TRBV19 to TRBJ2-7; possibly TRBD1 or TRBD2 for D (5 bases each). The CDR3 spans 14 residues. Germline CDR1 is LNHDA and CDR2 is SQIVND (reference sequence). Between the trimmed V and J ends, which lost 1 base and 4 bases, there was a span of 11 bases. The CDR3 protein is CASSIARGPYEQYF. The CDR3 bases are TGTGCCAGTAGTATAGCTAGGGGACCATACGAGCAGTACTTC.

The gene calls are TRBV7-2 and TRBJ2-3, with D tentatively TRBD2 (6 bases). V shed 5 bases and J shed 2 bases, with 11 bases lying between them. Germline V gene lookup returns CDR1 SGHTA and CDR2 FQGNSA. The CDR3 is 14 residues long. The chain's CDR3 is CASSATRDTDTQYF. CDR3 DNA sequence: TGTGCCAGCAGCGCGACTAGAGACACAGATACGCAGTATTTT.

The V call is TRBV5-4, the J call TRBJ2-6; perhaps TRBD2 as D (6 bases). The ends were cut back, 3 bases at V and 2 bases at J, with 15 bases in the middle. CDR3 size: 17 residues. CDR1 and CDR2 from the germline V gene are SGHNT and YYREEE (reference sequence). The CDR3: CASSSRDEGAGANVLTF. CDR3 coding DNA: TGTGCCAGCAGCTCGCGGGACGAAGGAGCTGGGGCCAACGTCCTGACTTTC.

The V and J genes are TRBV5-4 and TRBJ2-5; 7 bases align to TRBD2. V lost 1 base and J lost 5; bases outside the gene matches: 11. The CDR3 sequence is 16 residues long. From germline, CDR1 is SGHNT and CDR2 YYREEE (reference sequence). DNA for the CDR3: TGTGCCAGCAGCTTGCCGGGGGAGGGTCCTGGGGAGACCCAGTACTTC. It codes for CASSLPGEGPGETQYF.

The gene calls are TRBV5-1 and TRBJ1-1, with D perhaps matching TRBD1 (5 bases). The CDR3 length is 14 residues. V was clipped by 2 bases and J by 5 bases, with 13 bases between them. The V gene's germline CDR1 is SGHRS and CDR2 YFSETQ. DNA of the CDR3: TGCGCCAGCAGCTTTGGGACGATGGGAACTGAAGCTTTCTTT. Its translation is CASSFGTMGTEAFF. Full variable domain (remainder filled in from reference TRBV5-1 and TRBJ1-1): KAGVTQTPRYLIKTRGQQVTLSCSPISGHRSVSWYQQTPGQGLQFLFEYFSETQRNKGNFPGRFSGRQFSNSRSEMNVSTLELGDSALYLCASSFGTMGTEAFFGQGTRLTVV.

V and J are TRBV7-2 and TRBJ2-1; 7 bases align to TRBD2. CDR1 and CDR2 (germline): SGHTA, FQGNSA. J lost 8 bases, V lost 2 bases, and 6 bases had no gene match. There are 14 residues in the CDR3. The CDR3 DNA reads as TGTGCCAGCAGCTTAATTGCGGGGGTTGATGAGCAGTTCTTC. The encoded protein is CASSLIAGVDEQFF.

V is TRBV5-6 and J is TRBJ2-1, with D unclear. The CDR3 consists of 15 residues. Germline-derived CDR1 and CDR2 are SGHDT and YYEEEE. V gave up 2 bases and J gave up 5 bases, with 14 bases separating them. Here the CDR3 reads CASSFVRQAHNEQFF. The CDR3 DNA reads as TGTGCCAGCAGCTTCGTTCGCCAGGCCCACAATGAGCAGTTCTTC. Full variable domain (outside the CDR3, taken from reference TRBV5-6 and TRBJ2-1): DAGVTQSPTHLIKTRGQQVTLRCSPKSGHDTVSWYQQALGQGPQFIFQYYEEEERQRGNFPDRFSGHQFPNYSSELNVNALLLGDSALYLCASSFVRQAHNEQFFGPGTRLTVL.

This chain connects TRBV14 to TRBJ1-6; 7 bases fit TRBD1. The CDR3 has 14 amino acids. Germline V gene sequence: CDR1 SGHDN, CDR2 FVKESK. The V gene end was trimmed by 1 base and the J gene end by 10 bases; junction bases not matched to a gene: 4. CDR3 DNA sequence: TGTGCCAGCAGCCAAGTACAGGGGAAATCACCCCTCCACTTT. This sequence encodes CASSQVQGKSPLHF.

This clone was seen only a few times. The rearrangement links TRBV4-1 to TRBJ1-2; D ambiguous. Deletions cut 0 bases from V and 4 bases from J, with 6 bases between. CDR3 length equals 13 residues. The V gene's germline CDR1 is MGHRA and CDR2 YSYEKL. Here the CDR3 reads CASSQDFGYGYTF. CDR3 nucleotide sequence: TGCGCCAGCAGCCAAGACTTTGGCTATGGCTACACCTTC.

This clone was seen just once. V usage is TRBV9 and J usage is TRBJ2-3; no definite D call. With 4 bases removed from V and 2 bases from J, the gap between germline ends came to 11 bases. The CDR3 contains 14 residues. Germline V lookup: CDR1 SGDLS, CDR2 YYNGEE. The CDR3 DNA sequence: TGTGCCAGCAGCTGGGCCCAGACCACAGATACGCAGTATTTT. This codes for CASSWAQTTDTQYF.

This chain joins TRBV5-1 and TRBJ2-2; either TRBD1 or TRBD2 may supply D (6 bases each). The germline V gene has CDR1 SGHRS and CDR2 YFSETQ. The V end was cut by 1 base, the J end by 6 bases, with 22 bases between. The CDR3 runs 18 residues. The CDR3: CASSLSLASLRGPGELFF. In nucleotides, the CDR3 is TGCGCCAGCAGCTTGAGTCTAGCGTCCCTACGGGGGCCCGGGGAGCTGTTTTTT.